These 6 T cell receptor beta chains originate from one sample sequenced in a study of T cell responses to AZD1222 COVID-19 vaccine. Assay used: immunoSEQ multiplex PCR; TCRdb lists only in-frame clones, some missing. The sample contains some 98,000 clones, about 88% of which appear only once. Sequences were derived from peripheral blood, sampled on day 0 of AZD1222 vaccination. These receptors were collected from an adult in good health.

This chain links TRBV21-1 with TRBJ1-5. TRBV21-1 is an annotated pseudogene. The CDR3 length is 16 residues. The CDR3 is CASSKEKGISNQPQHF. The CDR3, as DNA: TGTGCCAGCAGCAAAGAGAAGGGCATCAGCAATCAGCCCCAGCATTTT.

The chain is built from TRBV3-1 (or the pseudogene TRBV3-2) and TRBJ2-6; D gene unclear. Germline V gives CDR1 LGHDT, CDR2 YNNKEL (reference sequence). The CDR3 has 20 residues. The germline V and J ends were trimmed by 10 bases and 0 bases, with 28 bases remaining between them. The CDR3 sequence: CANFQSPERQLISGANVLTF. CDR3 DNA sequence: TGTGCCAACTTTCAATCCCCCGAAAGGCAGTTGATCTCTGGGGCCAACGTCCTGACTTTC.

This clone turned up a few times. The J gene is TRBJ1-2, the V gene TRBV7-9; 10 bases match TRBD1. V was clipped by 5 bases and J by 4 bases; unmatched bases: 4. Per the germline V gene, CDR1 is SEHNR and CDR2 is FQNEAQ (reference sequence). The CDR3 loop spans 14 amino acids. The CDR3 loop is CASSRQGASYGYTF. Written as DNA, the CDR3 is TGTGCCAGCAGCCGACAGGGGGCCAGCTATGGCTACACCTTC.

This chain links TRBV7-3 with TRBJ2-1; D is perhaps TRBD1 (5 bases). The germline V and J ends were trimmed by 5 bases and 8 bases, with 19 bases remaining between them. This CDR3 has 15 amino acids. Germline assignment: CDR1 SGHTA and CDR2 FQGTGA. This CDR3 reads CASSPSRVYLDEQFF. The CDR3 DNA reads as TGTGCCAGCAGCCCCAGCAGGGTATACCTCGATGAGCAGTTCTTC.

This clone was detected a few times. This chain joins TRBV2 and TRBJ1-5; TRBD1 matches at 7 bases. Trimming removed 3 bases from V and 6 bases from J; junction bases left unmatched: 5. This CDR3 spans 14 amino acids. Germline V lookup: CDR1 SNHLY, CDR2 FYNNEI. Here the CDR3 reads CASSDSTGSQPQHF. CDR3 in DNA: TGTGCCAGCAGTGACTCGACAGGGTCTCAGCCCCAGCATTTT.

This chain uses TRBV5-1 with TRBJ1-1; 8 bases are shared with TRBD1. Looked up from germline, CDR1 is SGHRS and CDR2 is YFSETQ. J was trimmed by 0 bases and V by 1 base; bases with no gene match: 2. The CDR3 has 15 residues. As DNA, the CDR3 is TGCGCCAGCAGCTTGTCGACAGGGGTGAACACTGAAGCTTTCTTT. This codes for CASSLSTGVNTEAFF.